Listed here are 5 T cell receptor gamma chains from one sample, sequenced in a study of γδ T cells in repeated Plasmodium falciparum infection. Bulk repertoires came from Vgamma9/Vdelta2+ or Vdelta2-negative gammadelta T cells flow-sorted from PBMC. TCRdb ran CATT on the multiplex PCR reads. The sample shows 30,000 or so gamma-chain clones, roughly 1.4% of them seen only once. The specimen was gamma-delta T cells from blood. The receptor source for this set is a pool of human donors (malaria-infected and uninfected, not separated).

This clone turned up a few times. A far more abundant clone sits one base away, making this likely a read error. Other DNA sequences in the same sample also yield this CDR3. The J gene is TRGJP, the V gene TRGV9. V lost 2 bases to trimming and J lost 9 bases; unmatched junction nucleotides: 22. The CDR3 is made up of 21 amino acids. Germline loops: CDR1 GITISATS, CDR2 ISYDGTV (reference sequence). The DNA of the CDR3 is TGTGCCTTGTGGGAGGCCCAGCCCGAAGGGAGAAGAGGGTTGGGCAAAAAAATCAAGGTATTT. It translates to CALWEAQPEGRRGLGKKIKVF.

Comment on this clone: The protein given by TCRdb reflects a much larger clone and differs at residue 8 from this DNA's translation, likely from a read error; the protein shown is the DNA's translation. Within the sample, other DNA sequences also encode this same CDR3. The V and J genes are TRGV4 and TRGJ1 or TRGJ2. V was pared by 3 bases and J by 2 bases, with 7 bases of the junction left unmatched. In germline, CDR1 is EGSTGY, CDR2 YDSYTSSV. CDR3 length equals 14 residues. CDR3 amino acids: CATWDIRDYYKKLF. The CDR3 bases are TGTGCCACCTGGGATATTCGAGATTATTATAAGAAACTCTTT.

Worth noting for this clone: This DNA translates differently at residue 9 from the TCRdb protein, which is that of a much larger clone; a read error is likely, and the protein shown is the DNA's own translation. The genes are TRGV4 and TRGJ1 or TRGJ2. In the absence of a J gene in TCRdb, the DNA was matched to germline to assign it here. Germline-derived CDR1 and CDR2 are EGSTGY and YDSYTSSV. The CDR3 is 12 amino acids. V shed 0 bases, J shed 12 bases, and the junction held 8 bases outside the gene matches. DNA for the CDR3: TGTGCCACCTGGGATGGGGAGAGGAGGAAACTCTTT. The encoded protein is CATWDGERRKLF.

About this clone: This sequence is one base from a far larger clone and is likely a read error. Other DNA sequences in this sample translate to the same CDR3. The chain uses TRGV9 and TRGJ1 or TRGJ2. TCRdb supplies no J gene; here it was assigned by aligning the nucleotide sequence to germline. The ends lost 10 bases at V and 8 bases at J; junction bases unmatched: 14. There are 12 residues in the CDR3. The germline V gene encodes CDR1 GITISATS and CDR2 ISYDGTV (reference sequence). For the CDR3, the DNA is TGTGCCTTTTTCTGGGGGCCAAATAAGAAACTCTTT. As protein: CAFFWGPNKKLF.

About this clone: TCRdb records a much larger clone's protein for this DNA, with a difference at residue 6 that likely arises from a read error; the protein given is the translation of the DNA. V usage is TRGV9 and J usage is TRGJP1. TCRdb records no J gene; here it was assigned by comparing the DNA to germline. CDR1 GITISATS and CDR2 ISYDGTV come from the germline V gene (reference sequence). The V segment lost 4 bases and the J segment 9 bases; nucleotides outside the gene matches: 5. The CDR3 runs to 12 residues. The CDR3 here is CALWELSWFKIF. The DNA for the CDR3 is TGTGCCTTGTGGGAACTCAGTTGGTTCAAGATATTT.